A few counts support the clone carrying this T cell receptor (beta chain). Antigen unknown. Isolated RNA was reverse transcribed in full, so expressed TCRB transcripts were sequenced. Libraries were prepared by immunoSEQ multiplex PCR; TCRdb keeps only in-frame clonotypes and omits some of them. The data show some 270,000 clones, with 9.5% to 13% seen just once and around 0.017% held by the top ten. V was pared by 6 bases and J by 2 bases, with 9 bases between. Germline CDR1 and CDR2: ENHRY and SYGVKD. This CDR3 has 13 amino acids. Researchers reported sorting CD4+ naive, central memory, regulatory and stem cell-like memory cells via CD45RO/CCR7/CD25/CD127/CD95/CD27. This record belongs to a study of beta chain features in type 1 diabetes. Study-wide background: Patients were similar to healthy donors in age and gender (as well as in cell yields).

General study results and limits: The study found moderately but significantly shorter TCRB CDR3s in all four CD4+ subsets of Type 1 diabetes patients. Cells with high TCR expression could be over-represented by cDNA sequencing.

The chain combines TRBV10-3 with TRBJ2-3, with a possible D match to TRBD2 (5 bases). This receptor was obtained from a man in his thirties or forties with type 1 diabetes. The specimen was naive CD4+ T cells from blood. CDR3 in amino acids: CAIRVGDTDTQYF. The CDR3, as DNA: TGTGCCATCAGGGTCGGGGACACAGATACGCAGTATTTT.